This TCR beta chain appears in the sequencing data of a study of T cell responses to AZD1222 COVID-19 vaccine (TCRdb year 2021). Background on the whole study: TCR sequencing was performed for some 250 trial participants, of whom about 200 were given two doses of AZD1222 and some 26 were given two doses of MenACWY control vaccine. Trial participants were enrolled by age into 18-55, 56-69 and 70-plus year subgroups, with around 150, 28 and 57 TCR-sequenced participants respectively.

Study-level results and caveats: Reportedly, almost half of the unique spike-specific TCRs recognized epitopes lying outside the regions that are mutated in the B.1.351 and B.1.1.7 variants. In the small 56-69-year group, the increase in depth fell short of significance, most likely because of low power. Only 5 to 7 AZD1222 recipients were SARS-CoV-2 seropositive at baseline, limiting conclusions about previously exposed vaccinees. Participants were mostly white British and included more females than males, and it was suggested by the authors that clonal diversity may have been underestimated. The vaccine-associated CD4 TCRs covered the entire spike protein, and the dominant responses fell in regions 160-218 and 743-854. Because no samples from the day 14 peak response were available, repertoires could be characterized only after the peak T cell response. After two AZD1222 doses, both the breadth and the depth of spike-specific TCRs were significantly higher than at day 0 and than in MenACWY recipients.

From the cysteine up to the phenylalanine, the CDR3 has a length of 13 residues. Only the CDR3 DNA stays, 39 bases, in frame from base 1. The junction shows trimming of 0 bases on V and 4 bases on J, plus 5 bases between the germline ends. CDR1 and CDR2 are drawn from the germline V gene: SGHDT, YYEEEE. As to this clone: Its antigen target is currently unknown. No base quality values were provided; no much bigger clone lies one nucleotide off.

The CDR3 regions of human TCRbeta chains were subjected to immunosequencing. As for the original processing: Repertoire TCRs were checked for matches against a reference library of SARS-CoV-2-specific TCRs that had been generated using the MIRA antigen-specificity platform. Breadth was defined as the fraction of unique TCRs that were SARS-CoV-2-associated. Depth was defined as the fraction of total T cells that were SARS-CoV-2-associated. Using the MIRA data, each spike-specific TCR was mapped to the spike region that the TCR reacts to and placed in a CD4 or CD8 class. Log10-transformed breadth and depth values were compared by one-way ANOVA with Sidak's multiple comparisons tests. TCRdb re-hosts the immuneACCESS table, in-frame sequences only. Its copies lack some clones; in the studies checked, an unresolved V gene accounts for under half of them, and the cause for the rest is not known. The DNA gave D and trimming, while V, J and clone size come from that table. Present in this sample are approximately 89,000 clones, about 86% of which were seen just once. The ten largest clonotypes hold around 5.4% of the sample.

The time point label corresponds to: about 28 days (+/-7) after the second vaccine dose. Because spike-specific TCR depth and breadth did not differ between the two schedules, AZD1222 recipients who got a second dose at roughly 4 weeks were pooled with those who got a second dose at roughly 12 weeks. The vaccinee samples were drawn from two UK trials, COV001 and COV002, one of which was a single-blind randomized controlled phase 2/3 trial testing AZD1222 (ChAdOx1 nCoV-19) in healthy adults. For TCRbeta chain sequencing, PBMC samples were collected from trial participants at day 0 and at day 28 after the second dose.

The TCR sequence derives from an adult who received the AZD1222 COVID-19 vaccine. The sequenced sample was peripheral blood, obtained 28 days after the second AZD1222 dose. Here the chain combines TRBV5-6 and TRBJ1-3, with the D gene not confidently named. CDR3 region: CASSLVGGNTIYF. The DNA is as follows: TGTGCCAGCAGCTTGGTCGGCGGAAACACCATATATTTT. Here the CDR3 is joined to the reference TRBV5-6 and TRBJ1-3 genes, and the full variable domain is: DAGVTQSPTHLIKTRGQQVTLRCSPKSGHDTVSWYQQALGQGPQFIFQYYEEEERQRGNFPDRFSGHQFPNYSSELNVNALLLGDSALYLCASSLVGGNTIYFGEGSWLTVV.